This TCR beta chain was sequenced in a study of blood T cell repertoires in COVID-19. Data came from immunoSEQ multiplex PCR; TCRdb stores just in-frame clones and leaves some out. The sample yields a few hundred thousand clones, about 88% seen once. Germline values: CDR1 SGDLS, CDR2 YYNGEE. CDR3 length: 18 residues. Trimming stripped 3 bases from V and 4 bases from J, with 23 bases between. The sample taken for sequencing was PBMCs or T cells enriched from blood (not recorded which). The chain is built from TRBV9 and TRBJ2-1, with D possibly matching TRBD1 (7 bases). The clonotype originates from a woman between 45 and 65 years old who had been exposed to COVID-19. The CDR3 coding sequence is TGTGCCAGCAGCGCTAGGGATTGGGGGGACAGAACTTACAATGAGCAGTTCTTC. Its translation is CASSARDWGDRTYNEQFF.